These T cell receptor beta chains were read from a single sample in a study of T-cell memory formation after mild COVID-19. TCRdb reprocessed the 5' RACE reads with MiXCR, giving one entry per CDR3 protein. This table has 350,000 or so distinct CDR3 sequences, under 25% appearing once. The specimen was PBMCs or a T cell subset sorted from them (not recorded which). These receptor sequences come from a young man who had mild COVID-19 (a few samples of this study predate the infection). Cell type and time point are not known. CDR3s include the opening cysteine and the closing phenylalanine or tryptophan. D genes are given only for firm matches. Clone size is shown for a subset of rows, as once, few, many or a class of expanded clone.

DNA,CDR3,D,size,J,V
TGTGCCAGCAGTTTTTCGGGTTGGGAGCTGTTTTTT,CASSFSGWELFF,NA,many,TRBJ2-2,TRBV12-3/TRBV12-4
TGTGCCAGCAGCCTAATCAACCTTAACACCGGGGAGCTGTTTTTT,CASSLINLNTGELFF,NA,NA,TRBJ2-2,TRBV7-6
TGCGCCAGCAGCCAAAGGGGGGCGGGGCCGGAGACCCAGTACTTC,CASSQRGAGPETQYF,NA,NA,TRBJ2-5,TRBV4-3
TGCGCCAGCAGCCAACTACAGGGGTATAGGGGCACTGAAGCTTTCTTT,CASSQLQGYRGTEAFF,TRBD1,NA,TRBJ1-1,TRBV4-3
TGTGCCAGCAGTTCCCCGGTCCGGACAGATACGCAGTATTTT,CASSSPVRTDTQYF,NA,few,TRBJ2-3,TRBV7-9
TGTGCCAGCAGTCTCATCGAGCGTCTCATGAACACTGAAGCTTTCTTT,CASSLIERLMNTEAFF,NA,NA,TRBJ1-1,TRBV28
TGTGCCAGCGGGCCCGAGAGGGGCAATCAGCCCCAGCATTTT,CASGPERGNQPQHF,NA,NA,TRBJ1-5,TRBV2
TGTGCCAGCAGCTTAGTGACGCAGGGCACGTATCAGCCCCAGCATTTT,CASSLVTQGTYQPQHF,NA,few,TRBJ1-5,TRBV7-9
TGTGCCAGCAGGCCGTACGTGGTCCCTGGGGCCAACGTCCTGACTTTC,CASRPYVVPGANVLTF,NA,many,TRBJ2-6,TRBV7-9
TGTGCCAGCAGCTTAGACGGCGCCAAAAACATTCAGTACTTC,CASSLDGAKNIQYF,NA,few,TRBJ2-4,TRBV7-2
TGTGCCAGCAGCGTGACTACTAGTTCTGAGCAGTTCTTC,CASSVTTSSEQFF,NA,few,TRBJ2-1,TRBV9
TGTGCCAGCAGCCCGGACAGGCTGATCGATGAGCAGTTCTTC,CASSPDRLIDEQFF,TRBD1,NA,TRBJ2-1,TRBV7-2
TGTGCCACCGCCGAGAACTATGGCTACACCTTC,CATAENYGYTF,NA,few,TRBJ1-2,TRBV25-1
TGTGCCAGCAGTTTTGTCACGGGGATCGGGGAAAAACTGTTTTTT,CASSFVTGIGEKLFF,NA,many,TRBJ1-4,TRBV27
TGTGCCAGCACACAGTTAGAGACCCAGTACTTC,CASTQLETQYF,NA,NA,TRBJ2-5,TRBV2
TGCGCCAGCAGCCAAGATTTTGGAGCAGCCGAAGCTTTCTTT,CASSQDFGAAEAFF,NA,NA,TRBJ1-1,TRBV4-1
TGTGCCAGCAGCGAATCGTCGGGGGGTGACAATGAGCAGTTCTTC,CASSESSGGDNEQFF,TRBD2,few,TRBJ2-1,TRBV7-2
TGTGCCAGCAGCGTCCCGGGATCTAATAGCAATCAGCCCCAGCATTTT,CASSVPGSNSNQPQHF,NA,NA,TRBJ1-5,TRBV5-5
TGTGCCAGCAGCTTAGGGGGGCGCGGTGGAGAGACCCAGTACTTC,CASSLGGRGGETQYF,NA,few,TRBJ2-5,TRBV7-2
TGTGCCAGCAGCTTTTGGGGCAATGAAAAACTGTTTTTT,CASSFWGNEKLFF,NA,NA,TRBJ1-4,TRBV5-4
TGCGCCAGCAGCCAAGAAGGGGACCCAGGGGGTAGAGCAGATACGCAGTATTTT,CASSQEGDPGGRADTQYF,TRBD1,few,TRBJ2-3,TRBV4-3
TGTGCCAGCAGGGACGCGAGGACAGGGAATTACGAGCAGTACTTC,CASRDARTGNYEQYF,TRBD1,few,TRBJ2-7,TRBV11-2
TGTGCCAGCAGTTCCGGGGCCGGGTTAGCCAAAAACATTCAGTACTTC,CASSSGAGLAKNIQYF,NA,NA,TRBJ2-4,TRBV7-9
TGTGCCAGCAGCTCCGCGAGAGTGGGCACAGATACGCAGTATTTT,CASSSARVGTDTQYF,NA,few,TRBJ2-3,TRBV7-2
TGTGCCAGCAGTTTAGGGACAGAGGAGGAGACCCAGTACTTC,CASSLGTEEETQYF,NA,NA,TRBJ2-5,TRBV12-3/TRBV12-4